One and the same sample provided the 23 T cell receptor beta chains below, sequenced in a study of blood T cells in healthy people across ages. Next came a second PCR, run for 7 to 11 cycles, which used a sample-barcoded 5' primer along with a J-beta primer mix. MiXCR, run by TCRdb on the 5' RACE reads, gives a single entry per CDR3 protein. This table has fewer than 2,000,000 distinct CDR3 sequences, about 32% appearing once. The sequenced sample consisted of blood. The source of these receptors is a woman in her 30s in good health.

This clonotype turned up a few times. The V call is TRBV5-1, the J call TRBJ2-7; D unresolved. The V and J ends lost 0 bases and 7 bases respectively, with 14 bases between them. The CDR3 is 14 amino acids. Germline V CDR1 and CDR2: SGHRS, YFSETQ. CDR3 nucleotides: TGCGCCAGCAGCTTGGCCAGTCCCCCGGCAGAGCAGTACTTC. Amino acid sequence: CASSLASPPAEQYF. Drawing the rest from reference TRBV5-1 and TRBJ2-7, the complete variable domain is KAGVTQTPRYLIKTRGQQVTLSCSPISGHRSVSWYQQTPGQGLQFLFEYFSETQRNKGNFPGRFSGRQFSNSRSEMNVSTLELGDSALYLCASSLASPPAEQYFGPGTRLTVT.

V and J are TRBV6-5 and TRBJ2-7, with 12 bases fitting TRBD1. The CDR3 loop spans 16 amino acids. The ends lost 4 bases at V and 2 bases at J; junction bases unmatched: 6. The germline V gene encodes CDR1 MNHEY and CDR2 SVGAGI. In nucleotides, the CDR3 is TGTGCCAGCAGTTCGGCCGGGGACAGGGGGCCCTACGAGCAGTACTTC. Translation: CASSSAGDRGPYEQYF.

This clonotype was observed a few times. The chain is built from TRBV20-1 and TRBJ2-3; D call uncertain. The germline V gene encodes CDR1 DFQATT and CDR2 SNEGSKA (reference sequence). This CDR3 is 13 amino acids long. The germline V and J ends were trimmed by 6 bases and 2 bases, with 12 bases remaining between them. In nucleotides, the CDR3 is TGCAGTGCCCACGGCCGGATCACAGATACGCAGTATTTT. As protein: CSAHGRITDTQYF.

The CDR3 nucleotides are TGTGCTAGTGGTTTGTACGGACAGATATATGGCTACACCTTC. Amino acids: CASGLYGQIYGYTF. V is TRBV12-5 and J is TRBJ1-2; perhaps TRBD1 as D (6 bases). This CDR3 has 14 residues. CDR1 and CDR2 from the germline V gene are LGHNT and FRNRAP. V lost 2 bases and J lost 5, with 12 bases in between.

In its sample, this clonotype was seen once. V usage is TRBV20-1 and J usage is TRBJ2-7; D possibly uses TRBD1 or TRBD2 (5 bases each). Germline-derived CDR1 and CDR2 are DFQATT and SNEGSKA (reference sequence). The CDR3 has 13 residues. Deletions cut 5 bases from V and 4 bases from J, with 15 bases between. In nucleotides, the CDR3 is TGCAGTGCTCTACAGGTGGACTCGTACGAGCAGTACTTC. Translation gives CSALQVDSYEQYF.

The chain couples TRBV15 to TRBJ2-2, with D unclear. Trimming removed 0 bases from V and 7 bases from J, with 6 bases in between. The CDR3 extends over 13 amino acids. Germline V CDR1 and CDR2: LNHNV, YYDKDF (reference sequence). The CDR3 here is CATSRDQSGELFF. CDR3 in DNA: TGTGCCACCAGCAGAGATCAAAGCGGGGAGCTGTTTTTT. Drawing the rest from reference TRBV15 and TRBJ2-2, the complete variable domain is DAMVIQNPRYQVTQFGKPVTLSCSQTLNHNVMYWYQQKSSQAPKLLFHYYDKDFNNEADTPDNFQSRRPNTSFCFLDIRSPGLGDTAMYLCATSRDQSGELFFGEGSRLTVL.

The rearrangement uses TRBV6-5 and TRBJ2-2; D ambiguous. The CDR3 loop spans 14 amino acids. Trimming removed 4 bases from V and 7 bases from J, with 13 bases in between. Germline V gene sequence: CDR1 MNHEY, CDR2 SVGAGI. The CDR3 DNA reads TGTGCCAGCAGTTCCGGACCCTCGAGCGGGGAGCTGTTTTTT. As protein: CASSSGPSSGELFF.

Only a few counts were recorded for this clonotype. The chain links TRBV10-2 to TRBJ2-7, with a possible D match to TRBD2 (6 bases). V lost 0 bases and J 0 bases, leaving 15 bases between the germline ends. Germline loops: CDR1 WSHSY, CDR2 SAAADI. This CDR3 is built from 17 residues. Here the CDR3 reads CASSESKSSGVSYEQYF. The CDR3, as DNA: TGCGCCAGCAGTGAGTCGAAAAGTTCGGGGGTCTCCTACGAGCAGTACTTC.

This clonotype appeared a few times. The V call is TRBV6-1, the J call TRBJ1-4; no reliable D call. CDR1 and CDR2 from the germline V gene are MNHNS and SASEGT. Trimming removed 6 bases from V and 8 bases from J, with 7 bases in between. This CDR3 contains 11 residues. In DNA, the CDR3 is TGTGCCAGCAGAGGATTGGAAAAACTGTTTTTT. The encoded protein is CASRGLEKLFF.

This clonotype has a handful of counts. The V call is TRBV29-1, the J call TRBJ1-2, with 8 bases identical to TRBD1. Germline V CDR1 and CDR2: SQVTM, ANQGSEA. The CDR3 sequence is 12 residues long. The V gene end was trimmed by 7 bases and the J gene end by 6 bases; junction bases not matched to a gene: 7. As DNA, the CDR3 is TGCAGCGACCTAGACAGGGGAAATGGCTACACCTTC. Translated: CSDLDRGNGYTF.

This clonotype appeared once. The chain combines TRBV13 with TRBJ2-7, with TRBD2 identical over 10 bases. The DNA end is more similar to TRBJ2-5, so the J call may be wrong. The CDR3 contains 16 residues. Germline values: CDR1 PRHDT, CDR2 FYEKMQ (reference sequence). The CDR3 DNA reads as TGTGCCAGCAGCTTCCCGAGCGGGGGGGCGATTGAGACCCAGTACTTC. Residues: CASSFPSGGAIETQYF.

This chain joins TRBV6-1 and TRBJ2-1; 11 nucleotides align to TRBD2. The CDR3 runs to 21 residues. CDR1 and CDR2 (germline): MNHNS, SASEGT. Trimming cost V 4 bases and J 0 bases; bases outside gene matches: 17. The CDR3 loop is CASSGRVSGRAAGSSYNEQFF. CDR3 coding DNA: TGTGCCAGCAGTGGCCGAGTTAGCGGGAGGGCCGCGGGGAGCTCCTACAATGAGCAGTTCTTC.

This sequence joins TRBV20-1 and TRBJ1-5; D call uncertain. V lost 0 bases to trimming and J lost 0 bases, with 9 bases between them. Germline CDR1 DFQATT, CDR2 SNEGSKA (reference sequence). The CDR3 length is 15 residues. The DNA for the CDR3 is TGCAGTGCTAGAGAAGGAAGCAATAGCAATCAGCCCCAGCATTTT. It yields the protein CSAREGSNSNQPQHF.

The rearrangement uses TRBV25-1 and TRBJ2-7; 7 bases match TRBD1. CDR1 and CDR2 from the germline V gene are MGHDK and SYGVNS. The CDR3 has 14 residues. V was pared by 5 bases and J by 2 bases, with 6 bases of the junction left unmatched. The CDR3 spells CASSRRDSTYEQYF. The CDR3 region has the DNA TGTGCCAGCAGTCGACGGGACAGCACCTACGAGCAGTACTTC.

This chain links TRBV6-2 or TRBV6-3 with TRBJ2-1; D remains unclear. Germline V gene data show CDR1 as MNHEY and CDR2 as SVGEGT. V lost 6 bases and J 6 bases, leaving 12 bases between the germline ends. This CDR3 is 13 amino acids long. CDR3 in amino acids: CASSTLRTNEQFF. For the CDR3, the DNA is TGTGCCAGCAGCACCTTACGCACCAATGAGCAGTTCTTC.

This clonotype has a handful of counts. The chain carries TRBV27 and TRBJ2-3; D unresolved. Germline-derived CDR1 and CDR2 are MNHEY and SMNVEV (reference sequence). V lost 8 bases and J 7 bases, leaving 10 bases between the germline ends. This CDR3 spans 11 amino acids. The CDR3 DNA sequence: TGTGCCAGCCAACTTGGAAATACGCAGTATTTT. Translation: CASQLGNTQYF.

V usage is TRBV12-3 or TRBV12-4 and J usage is TRBJ2-7; D possibly matches TRBD1 or TRBD2 (6 bases each). V was trimmed by 7 bases and J by 3 bases, leaving 16 bases between them. The CDR3 loop spans 14 amino acids. The CDR3 DNA sequence: TGTGCCAGCACCATGTGGGGGGCAAGCTACGAGCAGTACTTC. Its protein is CASTMWGASYEQYF.

The J gene is TRBJ2-5, the V gene TRBV19, with D possibly TRBD1 on 5 matching bases. Germline V gives CDR1 LNHDA, CDR2 SQIVND (reference sequence). This CDR3 has 13 residues. V was cut by 3 bases and J by 5 bases, with 10 bases left in between. The CDR3 reads CASSIRGEETQYF. The CDR3 region has the DNA TGTGCCAGTAGTATTAGGGGTGAGGAGACCCAGTACTTC.

The chain is built from TRBV20-1 and TRBJ2-3, with D possibly being TRBD2 (5 bases). This CDR3 has 14 residues. Trimming pared 3 bases from V and 5 bases from J, leaving 15 bases between. From germline, CDR1 is DFQATT and CDR2 SNEGSKA (reference sequence). CDR3 amino acids: CSARRASLGDTQYF. The CDR3, as DNA: TGCAGTGCTAGGCGGGCCTCGCTGGGAGATACGCAGTATTTT.

The genes are TRBV28 and TRBJ2-1, with 8 nucleotides matching TRBD1. CDR3 length: 14 residues. The J segment lost 7 bases and the V segment lost 6 bases, leaving 8 bases of the junction unmatched. Per the germline V gene, CDR1 is MDHEN and CDR2 is SYDVKM. The CDR3 sequence: CASRYRGSGNEQFF. CDR3 DNA: TGTGCCAGCAGGTACAGGGGGTCAGGGAATGAGCAGTTCTTC.

Note on this clonotype: Compared with germline, one end of the junction differs, possibly owing to a read error. The CDR3 sequence is CSARVSGFSYIEQFF. The CDR3 coding sequence is TGCAGTGCTAGAGTTAGCGGTTTCTCCTACATTGAGCAGTTCTTC. The V gene is TRBV20-1, the J gene TRBJ2-1, with TRBD2 as a possible D gene (6 bases). CDR1 DFQATT and CDR2 SNEGSKA come from the germline V gene (reference sequence). The CDR3 loop spans 15 amino acids.

This clonotype was observed a few times. The V call is TRBV7-8, the J call TRBJ2-7; 9 bases are a match to TRBD2. Per the germline V gene, CDR1 is SGHVS and CDR2 is FQNEAQ. The CDR3 length is 15 residues. The junction had 6 bases not matched to a gene; V was cut back by 4 bases and J by 2 bases. The CDR3 region is CASSSSGGSPYEQYF. The CDR3 DNA is TGTGCCAGCAGCTCAAGCGGGGGGAGCCCCTACGAGCAGTACTTC.

This chain uses TRBV15 with TRBJ2-1; 10 bases match TRBD2. The CDR3 is 17 residues long. The V gene's germline CDR1 is LNHNV and CDR2 YYDKDF (reference sequence). V gave up 0 bases and J gave up 8 bases; unmatched junction bases: 10. CDR3 sequence reads: CATSRDHGASGSDEQFF. DNA for the CDR3: TGTGCCACCAGCAGAGATCACGGGGCTAGCGGGAGCGATGAGCAGTTCTTC.